The clone carrying this T cell receptor (beta chain) was detected only once. Antigen: not known. This specimen belongs to a study of lymphopenia after photon versus proton radiotherapy. Trimming removed 11 bases from V and 7 bases from J; junction bases left unmatched: 7. The CDR3 length is 11 residues. Germline CDR1 reads MNHNS; CDR2 reads SASEGT. Study-level results: After the lymphocyte nadir, photon-treated repertoires showed oligoclonal expansion, especially of CD8+ Temra cells. Better survival with proton therapy was suggested as possible, not demonstrated. Photon-treated patients lost naive T cells and TCR diversity; proton-treated stayed stable.

Assay used: immunoSEQ multiplex PCR; TCRdb lists only in-frame clones, some missing. The sample includes roughly 40,000 clones, over 75% of them seen just once. J is TRBJ1-1 and V is TRBV6-1; TRBD1 agrees at 7 bases. Source: peripheral blood, taken from a patient treated with proton-based radiotherapy. This TCR derives from a woman between 70 and 85 years old with pancreatic cancer. CDR3 residues: CAVRDRFEAFF. Written as DNA, the CDR3 is TGTGCCGTCCGGGACAGATTTGAAGCTTTCTTT.